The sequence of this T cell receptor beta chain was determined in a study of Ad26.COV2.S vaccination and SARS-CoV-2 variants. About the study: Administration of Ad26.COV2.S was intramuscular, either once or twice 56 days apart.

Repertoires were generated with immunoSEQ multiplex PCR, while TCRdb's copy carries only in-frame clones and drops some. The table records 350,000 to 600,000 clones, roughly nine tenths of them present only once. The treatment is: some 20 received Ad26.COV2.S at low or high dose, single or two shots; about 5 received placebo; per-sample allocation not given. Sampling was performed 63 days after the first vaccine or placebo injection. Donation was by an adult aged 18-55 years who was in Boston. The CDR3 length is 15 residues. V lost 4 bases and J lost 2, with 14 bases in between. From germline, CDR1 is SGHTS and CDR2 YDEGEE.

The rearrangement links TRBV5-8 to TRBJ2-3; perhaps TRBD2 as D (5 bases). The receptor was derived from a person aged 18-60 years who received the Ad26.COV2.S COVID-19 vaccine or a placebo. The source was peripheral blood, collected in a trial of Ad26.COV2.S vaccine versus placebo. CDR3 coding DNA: TGTGCCAGCAGCAGGACTTACCACGCCACAGATACGCAGTATTTT. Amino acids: CASSRTYHATDTQYF.